This T cell receptor (beta chain) was identified in a study of response to subunit inactivated influenza vaccine. Points from the study as a whole: It was suggested by the authors that few new T cells are recruited by each seasonal influenza vaccination.

Each CDR3 protein is one row after TCRdb ran MiXCR on the RT-PCR reads. The data hold about 520,000 distinct CDR3 sequences, with about a tenth observed a single time. CDR3 size: 15 residues. The V and J ends lost 1 base and 1 base respectively, with 10 bases between them. Germline CDR1 reads SGHRS; CDR2 reads YFSETQ. In its sample, this clonotype was seen many times. The antigen is not known. The gene calls are TRBV5-1 and TRBJ2-3, with D perhaps assigned TRBD1 or TRBD2 (5 bases each). The origin of this receptor is a man aged 45-65 years who received an inactivated influenza vaccine. The sequences come from PBMCs from blood, collected roughly 45 days after vaccination. The CDR3 reads CASSLWDGRTDTQYF. The CDR3 DNA is TGCGCCAGCAGCTTGTGGGACGGTCGCACAGATACGCAGTATTTT.